These 7 T cell receptor beta chains came from one sample sequenced in a study of blood T cells in healthy people across ages. Then a second PCR, running about 6 to 12 cycles, was carried out with a sample-barcoded 5' primer and a J-beta primer mix. TCRdb recomputed calls from the 5' RACE reads with MiXCR, one row per CDR3 protein. In the table there are hundreds of thousands of distinct CDR3 sequences, more than 20% of which are singletons. Sample: blood. The source is a man between 65 and 79 years old in good health.

This clonotype was seen a few times. The rearrangement uses TRBV20-1 and TRBJ2-5, with 13 bases identical to TRBD2. The DNA end favors TRBJ2-7, so the J call may be wrong. Germline CDR1 and CDR2: DFQATT and SNEGSKA (reference sequence). The CDR3 extends over 17 amino acids. The chain's CDR3 is CSAAGTSGTAVHYEQYF. DNA for the CDR3: TGCAGTGCTGCCGGGACTAGCGGGACCGCAGTTCACTACGAGCAGTACTTC.

This clonotype came up a few times. This rearrangement joins TRBV7-9 to TRBJ2-5; 11 bases agree with TRBD1. From germline, CDR1 is SEHNR and CDR2 FQNEAQ (reference sequence). CDR3 length: 15 residues. The junction had 5 bases not matched to a gene; V was cut back by 3 bases and J by 5 bases. In nucleotides, the CDR3 is TGTGCCAGCAGCTTGGACAGGGGGCATTGGGAGACCCAGTACTTC. Residues: CASSLDRGHWETQYF.

CDR3 in DNA: TGTGCCAGCAGCCGTAGCCCAACTGAAGCTTTCTTT. Its protein is CASSRSPTEAFF. The chain carries TRBV7-9 and TRBJ1-1; D gene unclear. This CDR3 comprises 12 residues. Trimming left V 5 bases short and J 5 bases short, with 9 bases between. In germline, CDR1 is SEHNR, CDR2 FQNEAQ (reference sequence).

V and J are TRBV5-1 and TRBJ1-1, with D possibly being TRBD1 (6 bases). There are 13 residues in the CDR3. Germline V gene data show CDR1 as SGHRS and CDR2 as YFSETQ. With 1 base removed from V and 7 bases from J, the gap between germline ends came to 11 bases. CDR3 bases: TGCGCCAGCAGCTTGTCAGGGGCCAATGAAGCTTTCTTT. Residues: CASSLSGANEAFF.

About this clonotype: A read error may account for a junction end that differs from germline. The gene calls are TRBV11-2 and TRBJ2-1, with 8 bases that match TRBD2. Germline assignment: CDR1 SGHAT and CDR2 FQNNGV. CDR3 size: 15 residues. The CDR3: CASSPLADYGNERFF. The CDR3 nucleotides are TGTGCCAGCAGCCCACTAGCGGACTACGGGAATGAGCGGTTCTTC.

This clonotype was seen only once. The CDR3 DNA sequence: TGCGCCAGCAGCTTGGGGTTGACTAGCGGGTCTAGCACAGATACGCAGTATTTT. Residues: CASSLGLTSGSSTDTQYF. The chain has TRBV5-1 and TRBJ2-3; 10 bases line up with TRBD2. The V and J ends lost 0 bases and 0 bases, in that order; junction bases with no gene match: 7. The CDR3 loop spans 18 amino acids. Germline loops: CDR1 SGHRS, CDR2 YFSETQ.

A few counts support this clonotype. The chain employs TRBV4-3 and TRBJ1-2; D is unresolved. Per the germline V gene, CDR1 is LGHNA and CDR2 is YSLEER. The CDR3 runs to 13 residues. Trimming pared 0 bases from V and 8 bases from J, leaving 10 bases between. CDR3 sequence: CASSQEGRGGYTF. In nucleotides, the CDR3 is TGCGCCAGCAGCCAAGAAGGCCGAGGGGGCTACACCTTC.